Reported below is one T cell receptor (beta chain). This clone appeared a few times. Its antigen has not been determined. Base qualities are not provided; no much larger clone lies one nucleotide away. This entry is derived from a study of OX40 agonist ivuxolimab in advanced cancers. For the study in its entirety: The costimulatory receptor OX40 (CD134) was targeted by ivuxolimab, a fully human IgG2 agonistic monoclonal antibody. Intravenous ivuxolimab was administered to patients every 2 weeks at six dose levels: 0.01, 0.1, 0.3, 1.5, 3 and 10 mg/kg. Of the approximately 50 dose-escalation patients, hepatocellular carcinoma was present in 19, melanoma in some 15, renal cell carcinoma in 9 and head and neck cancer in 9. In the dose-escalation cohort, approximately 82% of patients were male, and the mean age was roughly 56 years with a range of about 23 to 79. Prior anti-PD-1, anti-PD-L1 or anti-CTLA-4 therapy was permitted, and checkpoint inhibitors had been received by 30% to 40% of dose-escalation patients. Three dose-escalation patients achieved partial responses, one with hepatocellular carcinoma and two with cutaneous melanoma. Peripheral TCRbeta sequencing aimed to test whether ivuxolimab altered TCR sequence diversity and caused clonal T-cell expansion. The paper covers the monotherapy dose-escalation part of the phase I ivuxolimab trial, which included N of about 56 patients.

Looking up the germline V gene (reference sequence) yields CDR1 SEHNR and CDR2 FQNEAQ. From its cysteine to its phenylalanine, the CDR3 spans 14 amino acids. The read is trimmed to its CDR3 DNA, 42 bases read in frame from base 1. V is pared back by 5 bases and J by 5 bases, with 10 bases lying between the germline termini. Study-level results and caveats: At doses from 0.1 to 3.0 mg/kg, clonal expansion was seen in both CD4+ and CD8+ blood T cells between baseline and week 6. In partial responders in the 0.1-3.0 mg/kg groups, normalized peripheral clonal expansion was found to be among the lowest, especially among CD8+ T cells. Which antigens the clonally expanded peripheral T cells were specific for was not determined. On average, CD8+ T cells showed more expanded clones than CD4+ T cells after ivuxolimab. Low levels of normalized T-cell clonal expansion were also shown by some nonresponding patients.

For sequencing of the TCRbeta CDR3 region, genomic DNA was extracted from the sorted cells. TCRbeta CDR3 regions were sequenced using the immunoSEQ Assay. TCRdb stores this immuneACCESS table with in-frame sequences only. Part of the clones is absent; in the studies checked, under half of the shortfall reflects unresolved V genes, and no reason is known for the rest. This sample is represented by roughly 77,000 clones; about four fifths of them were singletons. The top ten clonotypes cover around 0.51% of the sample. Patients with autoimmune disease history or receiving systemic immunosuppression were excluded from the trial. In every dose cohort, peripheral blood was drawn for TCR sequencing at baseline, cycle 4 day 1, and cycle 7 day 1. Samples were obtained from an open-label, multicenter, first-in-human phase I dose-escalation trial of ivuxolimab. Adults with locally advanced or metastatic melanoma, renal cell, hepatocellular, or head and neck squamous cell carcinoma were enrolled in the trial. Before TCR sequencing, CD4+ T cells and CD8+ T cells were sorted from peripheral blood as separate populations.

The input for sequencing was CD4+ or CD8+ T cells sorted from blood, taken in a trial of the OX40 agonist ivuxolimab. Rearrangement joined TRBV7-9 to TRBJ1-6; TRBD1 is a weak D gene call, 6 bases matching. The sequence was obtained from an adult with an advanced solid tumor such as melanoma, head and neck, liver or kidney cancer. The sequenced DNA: TGTGCCAGCAGCCCTGGACAGCATAATTCACCCCTCCACTTT. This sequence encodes CASSPGQHNSPLHF.